This paragraph reports one TCR beta chain. The sample belongs to a study of blood T cell repertoires in COVID-19. Assay used: immunoSEQ multiplex PCR; TCRdb lists only in-frame clones, some missing. The sample yields tens of thousands of clones, roughly 84% seen once. This CDR3 has 16 amino acids. CDR1 is KGHDR and CDR2 is SFDVKD in the germline V gene. V lost 5 bases, J lost 2 bases, and 10 bases stayed unmatched. The chain carries TRBV24-1 and TRBJ2-5, with 7 bases lining up with TRBD2. This sequence originates from a woman between 65 and 79 years old in a cohort sampled during active COVID-19. Sequenced: peripheral blood. DNA for the CDR3: TGTGCCACCAGTGCCCCGGTTTGGGGGGGGCAAGAGACCCAGTACTTC. Amino acid sequence: CATSAPVWGGQETQYF.